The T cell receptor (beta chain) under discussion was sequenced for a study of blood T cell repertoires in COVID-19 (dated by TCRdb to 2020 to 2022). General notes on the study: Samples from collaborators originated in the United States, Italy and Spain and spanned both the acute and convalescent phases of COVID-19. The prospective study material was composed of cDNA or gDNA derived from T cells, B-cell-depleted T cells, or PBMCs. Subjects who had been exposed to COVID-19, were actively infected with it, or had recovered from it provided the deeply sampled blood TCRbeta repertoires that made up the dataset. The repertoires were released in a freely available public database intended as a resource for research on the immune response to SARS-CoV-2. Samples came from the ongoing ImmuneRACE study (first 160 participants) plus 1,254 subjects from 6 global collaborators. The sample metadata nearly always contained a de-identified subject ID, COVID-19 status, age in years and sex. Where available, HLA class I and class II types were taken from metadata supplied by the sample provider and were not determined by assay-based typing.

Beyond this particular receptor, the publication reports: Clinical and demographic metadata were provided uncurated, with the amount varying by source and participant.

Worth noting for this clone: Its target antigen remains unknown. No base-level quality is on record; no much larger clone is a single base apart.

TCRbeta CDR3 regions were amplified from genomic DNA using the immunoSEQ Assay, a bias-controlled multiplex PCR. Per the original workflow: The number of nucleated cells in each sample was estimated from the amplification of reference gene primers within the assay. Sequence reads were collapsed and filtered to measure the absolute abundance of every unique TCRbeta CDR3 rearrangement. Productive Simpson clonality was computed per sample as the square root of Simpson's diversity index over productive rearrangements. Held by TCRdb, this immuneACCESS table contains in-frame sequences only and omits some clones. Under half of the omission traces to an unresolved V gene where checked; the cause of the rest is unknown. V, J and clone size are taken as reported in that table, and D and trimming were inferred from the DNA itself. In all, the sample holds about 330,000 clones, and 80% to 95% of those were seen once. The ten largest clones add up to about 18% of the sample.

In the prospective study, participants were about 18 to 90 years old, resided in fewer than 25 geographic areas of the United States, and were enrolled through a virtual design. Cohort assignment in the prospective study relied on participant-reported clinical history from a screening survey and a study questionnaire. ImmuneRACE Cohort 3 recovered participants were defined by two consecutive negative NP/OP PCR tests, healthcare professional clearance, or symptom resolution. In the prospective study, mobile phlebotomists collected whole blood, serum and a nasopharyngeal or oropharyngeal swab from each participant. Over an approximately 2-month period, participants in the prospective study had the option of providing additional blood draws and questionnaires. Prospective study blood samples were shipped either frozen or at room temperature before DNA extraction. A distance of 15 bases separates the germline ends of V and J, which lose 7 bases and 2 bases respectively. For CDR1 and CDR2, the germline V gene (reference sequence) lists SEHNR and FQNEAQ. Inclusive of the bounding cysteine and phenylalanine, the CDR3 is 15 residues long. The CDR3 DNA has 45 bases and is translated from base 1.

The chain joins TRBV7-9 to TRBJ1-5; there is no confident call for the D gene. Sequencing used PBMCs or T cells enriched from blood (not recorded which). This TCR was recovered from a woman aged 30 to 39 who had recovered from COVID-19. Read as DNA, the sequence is TGTGCCAGCACCCCGGGATCCTCTGGCAATCAGCCCCAGCATTTT. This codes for CASTPGSSGNQPQHF.